These T cell receptor beta chains were read from a single sample in a study of shared clonotypes between healthy human individuals. The assay was immunoSEQ multiplex PCR, and TCRdb's table has in-frame clones only and misses some. This table holds around 2.5 million clones, under 95% found once. Sequences were obtained from naive CD4+ T cells from PBMCs. These receptors were obtained from a man aged 18-30 years in good health. Some clones in this sample may be carry-over from other donors' samples. Both conserved end residues are part of each CDR3. The D gene is left open where the match is weak. Rows may omit the clone size; those that give it use once, few, many or a size class.

j_gene: TRBJ2-7; d_gene: TRBD2; abundance: -; v_gene: TRBV7-2; CDR3nt: TGTGCCAGCAGCATGACTAGCGGCTACGAGCAGTACTTC; CDR3aa: CASSMTSGYEQYF
j_gene: TRBJ2-1; d_gene: -; abundance: -; v_gene: TRBV28; CDR3nt: TGTGCCAGCAGTCGAGGGAACAACAATGAGCAGTTCTTC; CDR3aa: CASSRGNNNEQFF
j_gene: TRBJ2-6; d_gene: -; abundance: -; v_gene: TRBV27; CDR3nt: TGTGCCAGCAGTTTATTGTCCTCTGGGGCCAACGTCCTGACTTTC; CDR3aa: CASSLLSSGANVLTF
j_gene: TRBJ2-1; d_gene: -; abundance: once; v_gene: TRBV7-2; CDR3nt: TGTGCCAGCAGCCTTACTTCTTCCTACAATGAGCAGTTCTTC; CDR3aa: CASSLTSSYNEQFF
j_gene: TRBJ1-2; d_gene: -; abundance: -; v_gene: TRBV2; CDR3nt: TGTGCCAGCAGTGAGACACCAGGGGGCTACACCTTC; CDR3aa: CASSETPGGYTF
j_gene: TRBJ2-1; d_gene: -; abundance: -; v_gene: TRBV9; CDR3nt: TGTGCCAGCAGCCTGGGGACCAGCAATGAGCAGTTCTTC; CDR3aa: CASSLGTSNEQFF
j_gene: TRBJ2-6; d_gene: TRBD1; abundance: -; v_gene: TRBV19; CDR3nt: TGTGCCAGTAGCCAGGCGCCGGGACAGGGGAGCTCTGGGGCCAACGTCCTGACTTTC; CDR3aa: CASSQAPGQGSSGANVLTF
j_gene: TRBJ2-3; d_gene: -; abundance: -; v_gene: TRBV7-8; CDR3nt: TGTGCCAGCAGGGAACGGGAGCGCACAGATACGCAGTATTTT; CDR3aa: CASRERERTDTQYF
j_gene: TRBJ2-7; d_gene: -; abundance: -; v_gene: TRBV7-9; CDR3nt: TGTGCCAGCAGCTTGCGTGAGGGCCGGTACGAGCAGTACTTC; CDR3aa: CASSLREGRYEQYF
j_gene: TRBJ2-7; d_gene: -; abundance: -; v_gene: TRBV5-1; CDR3nt: TGCGCCAGCAGCTGGGGAAGTTACGAGCAGTACTTC; CDR3aa: CASSWGSYEQYF
j_gene: TRBJ2-3; d_gene: TRBD2; abundance: -; v_gene: TRBV5-1; CDR3nt: TGCGCCAGCAGCTTTTCAGCGGGAGGGTCCACAGATACGCAGTATTTT; CDR3aa: CASSFSAGGSTDTQYF
j_gene: TRBJ1-2; d_gene: -; abundance: -; v_gene: TRBV5-4; CDR3nt: TGTGCCAGCAGCTTCCCCGGGACCAACGACTATGGCTACACCTTC; CDR3aa: CASSFPGTNDYGYTF
j_gene: TRBJ1-1; d_gene: -; abundance: -; v_gene: TRBV29-1; CDR3nt: TGCAGCGTTGAAGTCGACGGGTTGGTGACTGAAGCTTTCTTT; CDR3aa: CSVEVDGLVTEAFF
j_gene: TRBJ2-6; d_gene: -; abundance: -; v_gene: TRBV6-5; CDR3nt: TGTGCCAGCAGACAGGCTGATGGGGCCAACGTCCTGACTTTC; CDR3aa: CASRQADGANVLTF
j_gene: TRBJ2-2; d_gene: -; abundance: -; v_gene: TRBV29-1; CDR3nt: TGCAGCGTCTTGACAGCGAACACCGGGGAGCTGTTTTTT; CDR3aa: CSVLTANTGELFF
j_gene: TRBJ1-2; d_gene: -; abundance: -; v_gene: TRBV7-9; CDR3nt: TGTGCCAGCAGCTTAGAGGAGGGAGGCGGCTACACCTTC; CDR3aa: CASSLEEGGGYTF
j_gene: TRBJ1-1; d_gene: TRBD1; abundance: -; v_gene: TRBV2; CDR3nt: TGTGCCAGCAGTTTTGTAACAGGGGCCGAAGCTTTCTTT; CDR3aa: CASSFVTGAEAFF
j_gene: TRBJ2-1; d_gene: TRBD1; abundance: -; v_gene: TRBV28; CDR3nt: TGTGCCAGCAGCCCTACACTTGACAGGGGCGATGAGCAGTTCTTC; CDR3aa: CASSPTLDRGDEQFF
j_gene: TRBJ2-7; d_gene: -; abundance: -; v_gene: TRBV5-1; CDR3nt: TGCGCCAGCAGCCAGGGACTCGCCCCCTACGAGCAGTACTTC; CDR3aa: CASSQGLAPYEQYF
j_gene: TRBJ2-7; d_gene: -; abundance: once; v_gene: TRBV5-1; CDR3nt: TGCGCCAGCAGAAGCTCCGGGACGGTAACCTACGAGCAGTACTTC; CDR3aa: CASRSSGTVTYEQYF
j_gene: TRBJ2-5; d_gene: TRBD1; abundance: -; v_gene: TRBV2; CDR3nt: TGTGCCAGCAGCACCGGGACAGGGAGACTAGGGGAGACCCAGTACTTC; CDR3aa: CASSTGTGRLGETQYF
j_gene: TRBJ1-1; d_gene: TRBD1; abundance: once; v_gene: TRBV7-2; CDR3nt: TGTGCCAGCAGCTCCTCACAGGGGGTGGGCACTGAAGCTTTCTTT; CDR3aa: CASSSSQGVGTEAFF
j_gene: TRBJ1-2; d_gene: TRBD1; abundance: -; v_gene: TRBV6-5; CDR3nt: TGTGCCAGCAGTTACCGGGACAGGGGATATGGCTACACCTTC; CDR3aa: CASSYRDRGYGYTF
j_gene: TRBJ2-1; d_gene: TRBD2; abundance: -; v_gene: TRBV4-1; CDR3nt: TGCGCCAGCAGCGGGGGACTTCTAGCGGGAGACAATGAGCAGTTCTTC; CDR3aa: CASSGGLLAGDNEQFF
j_gene: TRBJ2-1; d_gene: -; abundance: -; v_gene: TRBV5-1; CDR3nt: TGCGCCAGCAGCCTCATTGGGACAGAGCAGTTCTTC; CDR3aa: CASSLIGTEQFF
j_gene: TRBJ2-1; d_gene: -; abundance: few; v_gene: TRBV28; CDR3nt: TGTGCCAGCAGTGCCCATTCTGCGGGAACCTACAATGAGCAGTTCTTC; CDR3aa: CASSAHSAGTYNEQFF
j_gene: TRBJ1-1; d_gene: -; abundance: -; v_gene: TRBV12-5; CDR3nt: TGTGCTAGTGGTTTGTATACTGAAGCTTTCTTT; CDR3aa: CASGLYTEAFF
j_gene: TRBJ2-7; d_gene: -; abundance: once; v_gene: TRBV19; CDR3nt: TGTGCCAGTAGTAAACCCAACTACGAGCAGTACTTC; CDR3aa: CASSKPNYEQYF
j_gene: TRBJ2-2; d_gene: -; abundance: -; v_gene: TRBV6-5; CDR3nt: TGTGCCAGCAGATCAGGGCCGAACACCGGGGAGCTGTTTTTT; CDR3aa: CASRSGPNTGELFF
j_gene: TRBJ2-7; d_gene: TRBD2; abundance: -; v_gene: TRBV4-1; CDR3nt: TGCGCCAGCAGCCGCTCCGGGACTAGCGGCTACGAGCAGTACTTC; CDR3aa: CASSRSGTSGYEQYF
j_gene: TRBJ2-4; d_gene: -; abundance: -; v_gene: TRBV7-2; CDR3nt: TGTGCCAGCAGCCCTCTCGGTGTCAAAAACATTCAGTACTTC; CDR3aa: CASSPLGVKNIQYF
j_gene: TRBJ2-5; d_gene: -; abundance: -; v_gene: TRBV27; CDR3nt: TGTGCCAGCAGGGAACGTACTGCCCGGGGCGGCCAAGAGACCCAGTACTTC; CDR3aa: CASRERTARGGQETQYF
j_gene: TRBJ1-4; d_gene: -; abundance: few; v_gene: TRBV6-5; CDR3nt: TGTGCCAGCAGTTACAGGGGGACTAATGAAAAACTGTTTTTT; CDR3aa: CASSYRGTNEKLFF
j_gene: TRBJ1-2; d_gene: -; abundance: few; v_gene: TRBV7-9; CDR3nt: TGTGCCAGCAGCGATCGGACAGCCTGGGATGGCTACACCTTC; CDR3aa: CASSDRTAWDGYTF
j_gene: TRBJ1-5; d_gene: TRBD1; abundance: -; v_gene: TRBV30; CDR3nt: TGTGCCTTCCAAATACAGGGGTATCAGCCCCAGCATTTT; CDR3aa: CAFQIQGYQPQHF
j_gene: TRBJ2-7; d_gene: -; abundance: -; v_gene: TRBV19; CDR3nt: TGTGCCAGTAGCTTCTCCACGGGACTCAAAATCTACGAGCAGTACTTC; CDR3aa: CASSFSTGLKIYEQYF
j_gene: TRBJ1-2; d_gene: -; abundance: -; v_gene: TRBV19; CDR3nt: TGTGCCAGTAGGACAGATTATGGCTACACCTTC; CDR3aa: CASRTDYGYTF